This TCR beta chain was recovered during a study of T cell repertoires in cytomegalovirus infection. Study-level points and caveats: The study identified carriers of CMV plus the relevant HLA from cumulative public TCR beta family frequency. In two of eight donors, the top clonotype was HLA-C-restricted CMV-specific.

Details on this clonotype: Antigen: not known.

From the reads, TCRdb called clonotypes with MiXCR, one entry per CDR3 protein. Here the sample spans hundreds of thousands of distinct CDR3 sequences, approximately 40% being singletons. Trimming removed 7 bases at V and 0 bases at J, with 17 bases between. The CDR3 is 16 residues long. CDR1 is SGHTA and CDR2 is FQGNSA in the germline V gene. This sequence joins TRBV7-2 and TRBJ2-3; D may match TRBD1 or TRBD2 (6 bases each). The sample here was cultured PBMCs, taken from culture after CMV antigen stimulation. The clonotype comes from a human donor in good health (CMV status not recorded). Some clones in this sample may be carry-over from other donors' samples. This chain's CDR3 is CASTLDPGASTDTQYF. CDR3 bases: TGTGCCAGCACCTTGGATCCGGGGGCTAGCACAGATACGCAGTATTTT.